This T cell receptor (beta chain) was recovered during a study of blood T cell repertoires in COVID-19. Study details: Nucleic acid was either cDNA or gDNA, and it came from T cells, B-cell-depleted T cells, or PBMCs.

Trimming took off 6 bases at V and 9 bases at J, with 12 bases between the two ends. This CDR3 region has 13 residues. Germline lookup yields CDR1 LNHDA and CDR2 SQIVND (reference sequence). Data came from immunoSEQ multiplex PCR; TCRdb stores just in-frame clones and leaves some out. Of about 140,000 clones listed, around 78% are singletons. This chain connects TRBV19 to TRBJ1-6; D might be TRBD1 (5 bases). This sequence originates from a woman in her sixties or seventies with acute or convalescent COVID-19. The sequenced sample was peripheral blood. Written as DNA, the CDR3 is TGTGCCAGTAGCGCAGGGTGGAGTTCACCCCTCCACTTT. The encoded protein is CASSAGWSSPLHF.